The entry that follows covers one T cell receptor (beta chain) sequence. Its target is unknown. Expressed TCRB transcripts got sequenced, as all isolated RNA was reverse transcribed. Repertoires were generated with immunoSEQ multiplex PCR, while TCRdb's copy carries only in-frame clones and drops some. The table has about 130,000 clones, 9% to 9.5% seen once. CDR3 size: 11 residues. Trimming stripped 6 bases from V and 4 bases from J, with 7 bases between. Looked up from germline, CDR1 is MNHNS and CDR2 is SASEGT. This sample was included in a study of beta chain features in type 1 diabetes. Overall study results and limits: Patients with type 1 diabetes carried fewer insertions and had more deletions at their VDJ junctions. For TCRB rearrangement, an influence of HLA type remained unresolved here.

Donors contributed one heparinised blood draw apiece, averaging about 110 mL. This sequence joins TRBV6-1 and TRBJ2-7, with D possibly matching TRBD2 (5 bases). The sequenced sample consisted of central memory CD4+ T cells from blood. This clonotype originated in a man younger than 35 in good health. The CDR3 DNA reads TGTGCCAGCAGGAGGGATTACGAGCAGTACTTC. Translation gives CASRRDYEQYF.